Here is one TCR beta chain with its context. Its antigen is as yet unknown. This sample was taken from a study of cytomegalovirus exposure and HLA in healthy donors. The study's findings and limits: Based on reports, TCR beta sequences accurately predicted HLA-A and HLA-B alleles for most subjects. For cytomegalovirus status, the classifier reportedly gave diagnoses with high specificity and sensitivity. Listed as cytomegalovirus-associated were around 160 TCR beta chains.

The V end lost 0 bases, the J end lost 8 bases, and 13 bases lay between the germline ends. This CDR3 contains 15 residues. Germline V gene data show CDR1 as MNHNS and CDR2 as SASEGT. It was with 60 Vbeta and 13 Jbeta primers that the PCR ran. TCRdb keeps only in-frame clones here, not all; method: immunoSEQ multiplex PCR. In the table there are 160,000 or so clones, 80% to 90% of which are singletons. Sequences were obtained from PBMCs. This receptor was identified in a woman aged 18-29 years in good health and CMV-seronegative. V and J are TRBV6-1 and TRBJ2-2; D may be TRBD1 (5 bases). The CDR3 nucleotides are TGTGCCAGCAGTGAAGCGCAGGGTTTTCGTGGGGAGCTGTTTTTT. Its protein product is CASSEAQGFRGELFF.